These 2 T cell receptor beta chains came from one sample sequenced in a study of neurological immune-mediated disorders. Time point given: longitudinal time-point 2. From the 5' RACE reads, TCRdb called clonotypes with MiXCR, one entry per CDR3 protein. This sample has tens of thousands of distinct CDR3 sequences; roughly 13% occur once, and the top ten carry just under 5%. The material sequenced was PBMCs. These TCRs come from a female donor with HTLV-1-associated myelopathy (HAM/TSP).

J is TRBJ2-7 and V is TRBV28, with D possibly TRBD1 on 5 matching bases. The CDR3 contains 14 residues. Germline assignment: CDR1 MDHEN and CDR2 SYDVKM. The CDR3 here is CARSLVDRQYEQYF. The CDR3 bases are TGTGCAAGAAGTTTAGTAGACAGACAATACGAGCAGTACTTC.

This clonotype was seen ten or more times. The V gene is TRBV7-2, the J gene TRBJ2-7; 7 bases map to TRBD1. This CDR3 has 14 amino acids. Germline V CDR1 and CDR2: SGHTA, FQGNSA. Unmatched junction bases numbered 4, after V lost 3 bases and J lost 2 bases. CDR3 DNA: TGTGCCAGCAGCTTCGCAGGGGGAACCTACGAGCAGTACTTC. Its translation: CASSFAGGTYEQYF.